This T cell receptor (beta chain) comes out of a study of blood T cell repertoires in COVID-19 (TCRdb year 2020). Describing the broader study: Samples covering the acute and convalescent phases of COVID-19 were provided by collaborators in the United States, Italy and Spain. The material from the prospective study consisted of cDNA or gDNA derived from T cells, B-cell-depleted T cells, or PBMCs. Subjects who had been exposed to COVID-19, were actively infected with it, or had recovered from it provided the deeply sampled blood TCRbeta repertoires that made up the dataset. The repertoires were released in a freely available public database meant as a resource for research on the immune response to SARS-CoV-2. Samples came from the ongoing ImmuneRACE study (first 160 participants) plus 1,254 subjects from 6 global collaborators. The sample metadata nearly always contained a de-identified subject ID, COVID-19 status, age in years and sex. Where available, HLA class I and class II types were obtained from metadata supplied by the sample provider rather than from assay-based typing. The paper as a whole reports these results and caveats: Clinical and demographic metadata were provided uncurated, with the amount varying by source and participant.

TCRbeta CDR3 regions were amplified from genomic DNA using the immunoSEQ Assay, a bias-controlled multiplex PCR. The study's own analysis went as follows. The number of nucleated cells in each sample was estimated by amplification of reference gene primers within the assay. To quantify the absolute abundance of each unique TCRbeta CDR3 rearrangement, sequence reads were collapsed and filtered. For each sample, productive Simpson clonality was calculated as the square root of Simpson's diversity index across productive rearrangements. This immuneACCESS table, as held by TCRdb, lists in-frame sequences with V and J called but not all clones. Of the missing ones, under half trace to an unresolved V gene in checked studies; the others have no known cause. V, J and clone size were drawn from that table, and D and trimming were deduced from the DNA. The sample profile shows a few hundred thousand clones; roughly 90% of them were found once. Together, the top ten hold approximately 8.8% of the sample.

About this clone itself: The clone's antigen remains unknown. No base qualities exist here, and no much larger clone lies one base off it.

Enrolling through a virtual design, the prospective study's participants ranged in age from roughly 18 to 89 years and lived across 24 United States geographic areas. In the prospective study, cohorts were assigned on the basis of participant-reported clinical history obtained from a screening survey and a study questionnaire. ImmuneRACE Cohort 3 recovered participants were defined by two consecutive negative NP/OP PCR tests, healthcare professional clearance, or symptom resolution. Mobile phlebotomists in the prospective study collected whole blood, serum and a nasopharyngeal or oropharyngeal swab from every participant. Participants in the prospective study had the option to provide additional blood draws and questionnaires over an approximately 2-month period. Prospective study blood samples were shipped either frozen or at room temperature before DNA extraction. Germline trimming amounts to 8 bases on V and 2 bases on J, with 2 as the count of junction bases outside the gene matches. The CDR3 starts with the cysteine, ends with the phenylalanine, and has 13 residues. The read is trimmed to its CDR3 DNA, 39 bases read in frame from base 1. The germline V gene supplies CDR1 SNHLY and CDR2 FYNNEI.

The rearranged chain carries TRBV2 and TRBJ2-7; 11 bases in the junction line up with TRBD1. This receptor was taken from a woman aged 40 to 50 who had recovered from COVID-19. The specimen sequenced was PBMCs or T cells enriched from blood (not recorded which). The CDR3: CASGDRGAYEQYF. The nucleotide sequence reads TGTGCCAGCGGGGACAGGGGGGCCTACGAGCAGTACTTC.